Listed below are T cell receptor beta chains from one sample, sequenced in a study of glioma-infiltrating T cells after dendritic cell vaccination. Generated by immunoSEQ multiplex PCR, the TCRdb table keeps only in-frame clones and is missing some. The sample has tens of thousands of clones; about 85% are singletons. This material consisted of blood, taken after dendritic cell vaccination. The receptors shown here come from a human donor with glioblastoma. CDR3s include the opening cysteine and the closing phenylalanine or tryptophan. Each record gives: J gene, V gene, D gene, clone size, CDR3 protein, CDR3 DNA. The D gene is left open where the match is weak. The size of a clone is reported for some rows only, either as once, few or many, or as a class for expanded clones.

J gene: TRBJ1-1; V gene: TRBV19; D gene: TRBD1; clone size: NA; CDR3 protein: CASRTTGQGAAEAFF; CDR3 DNA: TGTGCCAGTAGGACAACAGGACAGGGGGCCGCTGAAGCTTTCTTT
J gene: TRBJ1-1; V gene: TRBV13; D gene: NA; clone size: NA; CDR3 protein: CASSLGYESTEAFF; CDR3 DNA: TGTGCCAGCAGCTTAGGATATGAGAGCACTGAAGCTTTCTTT
J gene: TRBJ1-4; V gene: TRBV5-1; D gene: TRBD1; clone size: NA; CDR3 protein: CASSPRTGDNEKLFF; CDR3 DNA: TGCGCCAGCAGCCCCCGGACAGGGGATAATGAAAAACTGTTTTTT
J gene: TRBJ1-3; V gene: TRBV5-1; D gene: TRBD1; clone size: NA; CDR3 protein: CASSPRTGGNTIYF; CDR3 DNA: TGCGCCAGCAGCCCACGGACAGGGGGAAACACCATATATTTT
J gene: TRBJ2-1; V gene: TRBV7-9; D gene: TRBD1; clone size: NA; CDR3 protein: CASSKPFGQGPYNEQFF; CDR3 DNA: TGTGCCAGCAGCAAACCGTTCGGACAGGGGCCCTACAATGAGCAGTTCTTC
J gene: TRBJ2-7; V gene: TRBV7-2; D gene: TRBD1; clone size: few; CDR3 protein: CASSSYRGGVFYEQYF; CDR3 DNA: TGTGCCAGCAGCTCCTACAGGGGCGGCGTTTTTTACGAGCAGTACTTC
J gene: TRBJ2-3; V gene: TRBV6-1; D gene: TRBD2; clone size: NA; CDR3 protein: CASRRTSGSADTQYF; CDR3 DNA: TGTGCCAGCAGACGGACTAGCGGGAGTGCAGATACGCAGTATTTT
J gene: TRBJ1-6; V gene: TRBV27; D gene: NA; clone size: few; CDR3 protein: CASSLEGLGNSPLHF; CDR3 DNA: TGTGCCAGCAGTTTGGAGGGGCTAGGTAATTCACCCCTCCACTTT
J gene: TRBJ2-2; V gene: TRBV5-1; D gene: TRBD1; clone size: NA; CDR3 protein: CASSQGQGGPGELFF; CDR3 DNA: TGCGCCAGCAGCCAAGGACAGGGGGGGCCCGGGGAGCTGTTTTTT
J gene: TRBJ2-2; V gene: TRBV4-1; D gene: NA; clone size: NA; CDR3 protein: CASSQEQTLNTGELFF; CDR3 DNA: TGCGCCAGCAGCCAAGAACAAACGCTTAACACCGGGGAGCTGTTTTTT
J gene: TRBJ2-3; V gene: TRBV9; D gene: TRBD2; clone size: once; CDR3 protein: CASSVAGLTDTQYF; CDR3 DNA: TGTGCCAGCAGCGTAGCGGGACTAACGGATACGCAGTATTTT
J gene: TRBJ1-2; V gene: TRBV6-1; D gene: NA; clone size: NA; CDR3 protein: CASRQEYGYTF; CDR3 DNA: TGTGCCAGCAGACAGGAGTATGGCTACACCTTC
J gene: TRBJ2-7; V gene: TRBV2; D gene: TRBD1; clone size: NA; CDR3 protein: CASRAGGEGEQYF; CDR3 DNA: TGTGCCAGCAGAGCAGGGGGCGAGGGCGAGCAGTACTTC
J gene: TRBJ2-2; V gene: TRBV29-1; D gene: NA; clone size: NA; CDR3 protein: CSVLGSSNTGELFF; CDR3 DNA: TGCAGCGTGCTAGGCTCGTCGAACACCGGGGAGCTGTTTTTT
J gene: TRBJ1-5; V gene: TRBV30; D gene: NA; clone size: NA; CDR3 protein: CAWSAGQYSNQPQHF; CDR3 DNA: TGTGCCTGGAGTGCCGGACAGTATAGCAATCAGCCCCAGCATTTT
J gene: TRBJ2-5; V gene: TRBV2; D gene: NA; clone size: once; CDR3 protein: CASSERGDQETQYF; CDR3 DNA: TGTGCCAGCAGTGAAAGGGGCGACCAAGAGACCCAGTACTTC
J gene: TRBJ2-7; V gene: TRBV2; D gene: NA; clone size: NA; CDR3 protein: CASSDLGSSYEQYF; CDR3 DNA: TGTGCCAGCAGTGATTTGGGGAGCTCCTACGAGCAGTACTTC
J gene: TRBJ2-5; V gene: TRBV18; D gene: NA; clone size: NA; CDR3 protein: CASSLQGQETQYF; CDR3 DNA: TGTGCCAGCTCCCTACAGGGCCAAGAGACCCAGTACTTC
J gene: TRBJ1-5; V gene: TRBV10-2; D gene: NA; clone size: NA; CDR3 protein: CASSESRQIINQPQHF; CDR3 DNA: TGCGCCAGCAGTGAGTCGCGGCAGATAATAAATCAGCCCCAGCATTTT
J gene: TRBJ1-2; V gene: TRBV30; D gene: NA; clone size: NA; CDR3 protein: CACTRKGANYGYTF; CDR3 DNA: TGTGCCTGTACGCGTAAGGGAGCTAACTATGGCTACACCTTC
J gene: TRBJ1-2; V gene: TRBV19; D gene: NA; clone size: once; CDR3 protein: CASSNSDSFLYGYTF; CDR3 DNA: TGTGCCAGTAGTAACTCGGACTCGTTCCTCTATGGCTACACCTTC
J gene: TRBJ1-3; V gene: TRBV2; D gene: NA; clone size: few; CDR3 protein: CASRGASSSGNTIYF; CDR3 DNA: TGTGCCAGCAGAGGGGCCTCGAGCTCTGGAAACACCATATATTTT
J gene: TRBJ1-2; V gene: TRBV29-1; D gene: TRBD1; clone size: NA; CDR3 protein: CSVGGQGINYGYTF; CDR3 DNA: TGCAGCGTTGGGGGACAGGGGATCAACTATGGCTACACCTTC
J gene: TRBJ2-5; V gene: TRBV5-1; D gene: NA; clone size: once; CDR3 protein: CASSLSVRQETQYF; CDR3 DNA: TGCGCCAGCAGCTTGTCGGTCAGGCAAGAGACCCAGTACTTC
J gene: TRBJ2-5; V gene: TRBV2; D gene: TRBD1; clone size: NA; CDR3 protein: CASMRDRQKLTQYF; CDR3 DNA: TGTGCCAGCATGCGGGACAGGCAAAAGTTAACCCAGTACTTC
J gene: TRBJ2-1; V gene: TRBV7-2; D gene: NA; clone size: NA; CDR3 protein: CASSSDGRSLYNEQFF; CDR3 DNA: TGTGCCAGCAGCTCTGACGGGAGAAGTCTTTACAATGAGCAGTTCTTC
J gene: TRBJ2-1; V gene: TRBV21-1; D gene: NA; clone size: NA; CDR3 protein: CASSKVESPRTSNEQFF; CDR3 DNA: TGTGCCAGCAGCAAAGTGGAATCGCCCCGGACTAGCAATGAGCAGTTCTTC
J gene: TRBJ2-1; V gene: TRBV7-3; D gene: NA; clone size: NA; CDR3 protein: CASSDPDSGNEQFF; CDR3 DNA: TGTGCCAGCAGTGACCCCGACTCCGGCAATGAGCAGTTCTTC
J gene: TRBJ2-7; V gene: TRBV28; D gene: TRBD1; clone size: NA; CDR3 protein: CASRADRASYEQYF; CDR3 DNA: TGTGCCAGCAGAGCGGACAGGGCGTCCTACGAGCAGTACTTC
J gene: TRBJ2-5; V gene: TRBV30; D gene: TRBD2; clone size: NA; CDR3 protein: CAGVRASGRQETQYF; CDR3 DNA: TGTGCCGGGGTAAGGGCTAGCGGGAGACAAGAGACCCAGTACTTC
J gene: TRBJ2-7; V gene: TRBV27; D gene: NA; clone size: NA; CDR3 protein: CASRPHSGLSYEQYF; CDR3 DNA: TGTGCCAGCAGACCTCATAGCGGCCTCTCCTACGAGCAGTACTTC
J gene: TRBJ2-7; V gene: TRBV6-6; D gene: TRBD2; clone size: once; CDR3 protein: CASSYGGTMYEQYF; CDR3 DNA: TGTGCCAGCAGTTACGGGGGGACTATGTACGAGCAGTACTTC
J gene: TRBJ2-1; V gene: TRBV9; D gene: TRBD1; clone size: NA; CDR3 protein: CASSPRPGTGGTDEQFF; CDR3 DNA: TGTGCCAGCAGCCCCCGACCCGGGACAGGGGGTACCGATGAGCAGTTCTTC
J gene: TRBJ1-2; V gene: TRBV19; D gene: NA; clone size: once; CDR3 protein: CASSIGTSGNYGYTF; CDR3 DNA: TGTGCCAGTAGTATAGGGACGTCGGGGAACTATGGCTACACCTTC
J gene: TRBJ1-2; V gene: TRBV5-8; D gene: NA; clone size: NA; CDR3 protein: CASSFRQDYGYTF; CDR3 DNA: TGTGCCAGCAGCTTTAGACAGGATTATGGCTACACCTTC
J gene: TRBJ2-7; V gene: TRBV7-2; D gene: TRBD2; clone size: NA; CDR3 protein: CASSPTGPLGRVEQYF; CDR3 DNA: TGTGCCAGCAGCCCTACTGGCCCGCTGGGGAGGGTTGAGCAGTACTTC
J gene: TRBJ2-7; V gene: TRBV5-1; D gene: TRBD1; clone size: few; CDR3 protein: CASSLAGGTGNIYEQYF; CDR3 DNA: TGCGCCAGCAGCTTGGCCGGGGGGACAGGGAATATTTACGAGCAGTACTTC
J gene: TRBJ2-3; V gene: TRBV5-1; D gene: TRBD2; clone size: NA; CDR3 protein: CASSLLRASGATDTQYF; CDR3 DNA: TGCGCCAGCAGCTTGCTCAGGGCTAGCGGGGCCACAGATACGCAGTATTTT
J gene: TRBJ2-5; V gene: TRBV25-1; D gene: NA; clone size: NA; CDR3 protein: CASSDPPLETQYF; CDR3 DNA: TGTGCCAGCAGTGACCCCCCCCTCGAGACCCAGTACTTC
J gene: TRBJ2-1; V gene: TRBV2; D gene: TRBD1; clone size: NA; CDR3 protein: CASSIRGRSNEQFF; CDR3 DNA: TGTGCCAGCAGTATCAGGGGGCGCTCGAATGAGCAGTTCTTC
J gene: TRBJ1-6; V gene: TRBV5-8; D gene: NA; clone size: NA; CDR3 protein: CASSDPGVSPLHF; CDR3 DNA: TGTGCCAGCAGCGATCCAGGGGTGTCACCCCTCCACTTT
J gene: TRBJ2-2; V gene: TRBV6-1; D gene: NA; clone size: few; CDR3 protein: CASSADTGELFF; CDR3 DNA: TGTGCCAGCAGTGCGGACACCGGGGAGCTGTTTTTT
J gene: TRBJ2-2; V gene: TRBV18; D gene: NA; clone size: NA; CDR3 protein: CASSPTRTVRHTGELFF; CDR3 DNA: TGTGCCAGCTCACCAACACGGACAGTACGGCACACCGGGGAGCTGTTTTTT
J gene: TRBJ2-3; V gene: TRBV5-1; D gene: TRBD2; clone size: NA; CDR3 protein: CASSLLAGGTDTQYF; CDR3 DNA: TGCGCCAGCAGCTTACTAGCGGGGGGCACAGATACGCAGTATTTT
J gene: TRBJ1-6; V gene: TRBV4-3; D gene: NA; clone size: NA; CDR3 protein: CASSQDSARNSPLHF; CDR3 DNA: TGCGCCAGCAGCCAAGATTCGGCTAGGAATTCACCCCTCCACTTT
J gene: TRBJ2-7; V gene: TRBV5-1; D gene: TRBD1; clone size: NA; CDR3 protein: CASSLGVTGLDAYEQYF; CDR3 DNA: TGCGCCAGCAGCTTGGGGGTGACAGGGCTGGATGCCTACGAGCAGTACTTC
J gene: TRBJ1-5; V gene: TRBV20-1; D gene: NA; clone size: NA; CDR3 protein: CSATFPNQIF; CDR3 DNA: TGCAGTGCTACCTTCCCCAACCAGATTTTT
J gene: TRBJ2-1; V gene: TRBV15; D gene: TRBD2; clone size: NA; CDR3 protein: CATSRVRLAGTNNEQFF; CDR3 DNA: TGTGCCACCAGCAGAGTTCGGCTAGCGGGGACAAACAATGAGCAGTTCTTC
J gene: TRBJ2-2; V gene: TRBV28; D gene: TRBD2; clone size: few; CDR3 protein: CASSSSGTSGFGELFF; CDR3 DNA: TGTGCCAGCAGTTCATCCGGGACTAGCGGGTTCGGGGAGCTGTTTTTT
J gene: TRBJ2-3; V gene: TRBV29-1; D gene: TRBD2; clone size: once; CDR3 protein: CSVDGQGGLAGGSDTQYF; CDR3 DNA: TGCAGCGTTGACGGACAGGGCGGACTAGCGGGGGGCTCAGATACGCAGTATTTT
J gene: TRBJ2-5; V gene: TRBV25-1; D gene: TRBD1; clone size: NA; CDR3 protein: CASSGANRGRGRRYF; CDR3 DNA: TGTGCCAGCAGTGGCGCAAACAGGGGGCGGGGTAGGCGGTACTTC
J gene: TRBJ2-7; V gene: TRBV7-8; D gene: TRBD1; clone size: once; CDR3 protein: CASSATGVQGPYEQYF; CDR3 DNA: TGTGCCAGCAGCGCAACAGGGGTTCAAGGTCCCTACGAGCAGTACTTC
J gene: TRBJ1-1; V gene: TRBV29-1; D gene: TRBD1; clone size: NA; CDR3 protein: CSVEPPPRGTEAFF; CDR3 DNA: TGCAGCGTTGAACCTCCCCCCAGGGGGACTGAAGCTTTCTTT